One and the same sample provided the 14 T cell receptor beta chains below, sequenced in a study of PD-1 blockade in classical Hodgkin lymphoma. Clones were sequenced by immunoSEQ multiplex PCR, and TCRdb holds only the in-frame ones, with some missing. The sample yields approximately 22,000 clones, approximately 80% seen once. Specified time point: cycle 4 day 1 (C4D1), after five to seven weeks of nivolumab. Every patient was affected by relapse after autologous stem cell transplantation, while exposure to brentuximab vedotin was not uniform. The sequenced sample was peripheral blood mononuclear cells (PBMCs), obtained before the fourth cycle of nivolumab. These receptors all come from a human donor with classical Hodgkin lymphoma.

V usage is TRBV5-5 and J usage is TRBJ1-2; D is unclear. Germline V gene lookup returns CDR1 SGHKS and CDR2 YYEKEE (reference sequence). The V end was cut by 0 bases, the J end by 0 bases, with 9 bases between. The CDR3 totals 15 residues. The CDR3 sequence is CASSLASGSNYGYTF. The CDR3 DNA reads TGTGCCAGCAGCTTGGCGTCGGGATCTAACTATGGCTACACCTTC. Full variable domain (missing parts from reference TRBV5-5 and TRBJ1-2): DAGVTQSPTHLIKTRGQQVTLRCSPISGHKSVSWYQQVLGQGPQFIFQYYEKEERGRGNFPDRFSARQFPNYSSELNVNALLLGDSALYLCASSLASGSNYGYTFGSGTRLTVV.

The CDR3 nucleotides read TGTGCCAGCGAGCTCCTGGTGCGGGGAGAGGGGCAGGTAGGAGAGACCCAGTACTTC. It specifies CASELLVRGEGQVGETQYF. The chain combines TRBV7-2 with TRBJ2-5; maybe TRBD2 (6 bases). V lost 8 bases to trimming and J lost 4 bases, with 32 bases between them. The CDR3 contains 19 residues. The germline gives CDR1 SGHTA, CDR2 FQGNSA.

With regard to this clone: One junction end does not reproduce the germline sequence, and a read error may be involved. The chain recombines TRBV7-9 with TRBJ2-2, with a tentative D call TRBD1 (6 bases). Germline lookup yields CDR1 SEHNR and CDR2 FQNEAQ (reference sequence). This CDR3 contains 17 residues. The CDR3 DNA follows: TGTGCCAGCAACCAAATCTCCAGGGGCTCGGTCACCGAGGAGCTGTTTTTT. It codes for CASNQISRGSVTEELFF.

The V and J genes are TRBV11-2 and TRBJ2-1; tentatively, D is TRBD1 (6 bases). V lost 3 bases, J lost 9 bases, and 12 bases lay in between. The V gene's germline CDR1 is SGHAT and CDR2 FQNNGV. CDR3 length: 13 amino acids. DNA for the CDR3: TGTGCCAGCAGCTTGAAAACAGGGTCTGAGCAGTTCTTC. This gives the protein CASSLKTGSEQFF.

This rearrangement joins TRBV7-8 to TRBJ2-1; 11 bases fit TRBD2. Trimming removed 4 bases from V and 3 bases from J; junction bases left unmatched: 11. The germline V gene encodes CDR1 SGHVS and CDR2 FQNEAQ. CDR3 length: 18 amino acids. CDR3 in amino acids: CASSSGLAASPLYNEQFF. The CDR3 DNA is TGTGCCAGCAGCTCGGGACTAGCGGCTTCTCCACTCTACAATGAGCAGTTCTTC. Filled out from reference TRBV7-8 and TRBJ2-1, the complete variable domain reads GAGVSQSPRYKVAKRGQDVALRCDPISGHVSLFWYQQALGQGPEFLTYFQNEAQLDKSGLPSDRFFAERPEGSVSTLKIQRTQQEDSAVYLCASSSGLAASPLYNEQFFGPGTRLTVL.

The chain uses TRBV5-6 and TRBJ1-3; D gene unclear. CDR3 length: 14 amino acids. V lost 4 bases and J lost 0, with 8 bases in between. CDR1 and CDR2 from the germline V gene are SGHDT and YYEEEE. The CDR3 DNA reads TGTGCCAGCAGCCACGGGGACTCTGGAAACACCATATATTTT. Protein: CASSHGDSGNTIYF. Supplemented by reference TRBV5-6 and TRBJ1-3, the full variable domain reads DAGVTQSPTHLIKTRGQQVTLRCSPKSGHDTVSWYQQALGQGPQFIFQYYEEEERQRGNFPDRFSGHQFPNYSSELNVNALLLGDSALYLCASSHGDSGNTIYFGEGSWLTVV.

V is TRBV27 and J is TRBJ1-6; 7 bases match TRBD1. Germline V gene lookup returns CDR1 MNHEY and CDR2 SMNVEV (reference sequence). The CDR3 spans 14 residues. The ends lost 4 bases at V and 11 bases at J; junction bases unmatched: 8. CDR3 DNA: TGTGCCAGCAGTTGGACAGGCTCGGATACACCCCTCCACTTT. Amino acid sequence: CASSWTGSDTPLHF.

The V gene is TRBV7-8, the J gene TRBJ2-3; D is perhaps TRBD1 (6 bases). Germline assignment: CDR1 SGHVS and CDR2 FQNEAQ. There are 16 residues in the CDR3. V was pared by 9 bases and J by 2 bases, with 21 bases between. CDR3 sequence: CASIDRPYSFTDTQYF. DNA of the CDR3: TGTGCCAGTATCGACAGGCCTTATTCCTTCACAGATACGCAGTATTTT.

This clone was counted a single time. The chain has TRBV5-4 and TRBJ1-4; D is undetermined. With 2 bases removed from V and 7 bases from J, the gap between germline ends came to 12 bases. The CDR3 spans 14 residues. In germline, CDR1 is SGHNT, CDR2 YYREEE (reference sequence). The CDR3, as DNA: TGTGCCAGCAGCTTTAATATTCGTGGTGAAAAACTGTTTTTT. The encoded protein is CASSFNIRGEKLFF.

The chain is built from TRBV6-6 and TRBJ2-1, with 8 bases fitting TRBD2. The CDR3 contains 15 residues. CDR1 and CDR2 from the germline V gene are MNHNY and SVGAGI (reference sequence). J was trimmed by 10 bases and V by 7 bases; bases with no gene match: 15. CDR3 in amino acids: CASIGRAGGLREQFF. DNA for the CDR3: TGTGCCAGCATAGGGCGGGCGGGGGGTTTACGGGAGCAGTTCTTC.

The rearrangement links TRBV7-9 to TRBJ2-5; 12 nucleotides agree with TRBD2. CDR3 length: 16 amino acids. Germline V gene data show CDR1 as SEHNR and CDR2 as FQNEAQ (reference sequence). V shed 5 bases, J shed 4 bases, and the junction held 8 bases outside the gene matches. The CDR3 DNA reads as TGTGCCAGCAGCCCCGGACTAGCGGGACGGATAGAGACCCAGTACTTC. Amino acids: CASSPGLAGRIETQYF.

V is TRBV7-9 and J is TRBJ2-3; TRBD2 agrees at 13 bases. The CDR3 sequence is 16 residues long. J was trimmed by 2 bases and V by 5 bases; bases with no gene match: 4. Germline-derived CDR1 and CDR2 are SEHNR and FQNEAQ (reference sequence). CDR3 region: CASSRGTSGITDTQYF. The CDR3 DNA reads TGTGCCAGCAGCCGGGGGACTAGCGGGATCACAGATACGCAGTATTTT. The whole variable domain, remainder taken from reference TRBV7-9 and TRBJ2-3, is DTGVSQNPRHKITKRGQNVTFRCDPISEHNRLYWYRQTLGQGPEFLTYFQNEAQLEKSRLLSDRFSAERPKGSFSTLEIQRTEQGDSAMYLCASSRGTSGITDTQYFGPGTRLTVL.

The chain is built from TRBV6-5 and TRBJ2-5, with D uncertain. The CDR3 length is 14 residues. The V gene's germline CDR1 is MNHEY and CDR2 SVGAGI. Deletions cut 5 bases from V and 7 bases from J, with 17 bases between. This chain's CDR3 is CASSLGLAIGTQYF. In DNA form, the CDR3 reads TGTGCCAGCAGTCTCGGGCTGGCGATTGGGACCCAGTACTTC.

V and J are TRBV18 and TRBJ2-5, with 8 nucleotides matching TRBD1. Germline CDR1 and CDR2: KGHSH and LQKENI. Trimming removed 4 bases from V and 4 bases from J; junction bases left unmatched: 2. CDR3 length: 13 amino acids. CDR3 in DNA: TGTGCCAGCTCACAGGGGACAGGAGAGACCCAGTACTTC. Residues: CASSQGTGETQYF.